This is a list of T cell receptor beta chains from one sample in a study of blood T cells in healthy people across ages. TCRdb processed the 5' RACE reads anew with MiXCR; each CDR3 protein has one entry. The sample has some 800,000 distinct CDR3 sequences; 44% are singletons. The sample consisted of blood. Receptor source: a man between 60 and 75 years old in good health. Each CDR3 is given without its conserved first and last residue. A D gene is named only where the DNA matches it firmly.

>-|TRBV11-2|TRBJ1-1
ASSLRRGQKGYTEAF
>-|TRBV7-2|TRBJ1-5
ASSLGAGIMSNQPQH
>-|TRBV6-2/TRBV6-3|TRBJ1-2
ASSCSGFDGYT
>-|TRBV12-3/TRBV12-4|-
ASTSGTFEQY
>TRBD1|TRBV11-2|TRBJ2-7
ASSSAGTGAYEQY
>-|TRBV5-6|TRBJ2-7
ASSLAYVANHYEQY
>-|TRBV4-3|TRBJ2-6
VSSQESPGANVLT
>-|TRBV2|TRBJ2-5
ASKVGHLQETQY
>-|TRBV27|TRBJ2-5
ASSFRGNQETQY
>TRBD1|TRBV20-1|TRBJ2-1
SATSGQSEQF
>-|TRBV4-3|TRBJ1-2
ASSQDFVYAGGYT
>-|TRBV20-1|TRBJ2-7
SATDPYEQY
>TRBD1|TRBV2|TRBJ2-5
ASQGAETQY
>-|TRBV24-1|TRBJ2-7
ATFGTAVPTYEQY
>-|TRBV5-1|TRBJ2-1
ASSLVDSRDEQF
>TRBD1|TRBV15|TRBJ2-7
ATSRDRTGGWYEQY
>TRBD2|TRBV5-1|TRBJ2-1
ASSEGLAEQF
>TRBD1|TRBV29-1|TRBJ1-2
SVGGGQSYGYT
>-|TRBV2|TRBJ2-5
ASTGDIQETQY
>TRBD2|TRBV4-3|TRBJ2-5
ASSQEAGGRGNEQY
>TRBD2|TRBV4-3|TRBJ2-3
ASSQAERGDTDTQY
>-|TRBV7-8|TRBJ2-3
ASGSRADTQY
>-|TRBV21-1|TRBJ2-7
ASSNHRGGYHSSYEQY
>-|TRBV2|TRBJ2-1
ASSDRGTLF
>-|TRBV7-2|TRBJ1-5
ASAGRADQPQH
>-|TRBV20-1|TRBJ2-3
SAVNSGTELLLDTQY
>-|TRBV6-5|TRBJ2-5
ASSRDTQETQY
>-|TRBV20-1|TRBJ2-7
SATVPNLIYEQY
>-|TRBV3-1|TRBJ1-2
ASSQAGVDYGYT
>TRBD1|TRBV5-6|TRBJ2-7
ASSLVRGQTQY
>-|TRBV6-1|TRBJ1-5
ASSELAGSYSNQPQH
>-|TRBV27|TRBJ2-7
ASSPGGPVPYEQY
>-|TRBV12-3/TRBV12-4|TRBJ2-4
ASSFSGVAKNIQY
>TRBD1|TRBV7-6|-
ASSPGTGMGEQY
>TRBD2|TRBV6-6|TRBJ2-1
ASSYSGPAGNNNEQF
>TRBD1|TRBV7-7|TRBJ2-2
ASTGTGTGELF
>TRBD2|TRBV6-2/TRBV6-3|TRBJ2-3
ASSPQAGPDTQY
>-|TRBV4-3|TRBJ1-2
ASSQVGVGYGYT
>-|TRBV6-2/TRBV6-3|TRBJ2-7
ASSYSSVHEQY
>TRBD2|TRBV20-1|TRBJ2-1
SAKSRGLALIHEQF
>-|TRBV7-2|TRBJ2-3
ASSFRFFTDTQY
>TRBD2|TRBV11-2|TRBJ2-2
ASRPSGGGQSGELF
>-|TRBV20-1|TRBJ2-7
SARHRGAYEQY
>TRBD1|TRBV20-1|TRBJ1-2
SAFDRELYGYT
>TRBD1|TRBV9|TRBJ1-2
ARSSPGTGGAKYGYT
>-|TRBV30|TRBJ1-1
AWSVKQATLREAF
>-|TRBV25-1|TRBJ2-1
ASSESGTVNSYNEQF
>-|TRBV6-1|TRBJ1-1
ASSEAPRATEAF
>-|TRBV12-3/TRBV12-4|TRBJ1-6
ASSFGTENSPLH
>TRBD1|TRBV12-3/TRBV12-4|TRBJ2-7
ASSTTGAEQY
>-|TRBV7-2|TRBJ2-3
ASSWGHGGSQY
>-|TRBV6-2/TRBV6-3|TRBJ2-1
ASSYSFWGRGF